This T cell receptor beta chain was observed in a study of CD8+ T cells in alopecia areata. RNA extraction and reverse transcription yielded cDNA as sequencing template. Here immunoSEQ multiplex PCR was the method, and the copy in TCRdb shows in-frame clones only, minus some. Of 150,000 to 200,000 clones detected, about three fifths appear once; the ten largest clones hold 16%. The CDR3 extends over 16 amino acids. The germline gives CDR1 SQVTM, CDR2 ANQGSEA. V was pared by 0 bases and J by 0 bases, with 14 bases between. The treatment here: oral pan-JAK inhibitor, 5-10 mg twice daily. V usage is TRBV29-1 and J usage is TRBJ1-1, with a weak D call TRBD1 (6 bases). The clonotype comes from a human donor with alopecia areata. This specimen consisted of CD4+ T cells sorted from blood, obtained between weeks 55 and 65, from a patient treated with tofacitinib. The CDR3 here is CSVEDIDRRMNTEAFF. The DNA of the CDR3 is TGCAGCGTTGAAGATATCGACAGGCGAATGAACACTGAAGCTTTCTTT. The whole variable domain, remainder taken from reference TRBV29-1 and TRBJ1-1, is SAVISQKPSRDICQRGTSLTIQCQVDSQVTMMFWYRQQPGQSLTLIATANQGSEATYESGFVIDKFPISRPNLTFSTLTVSNMSPEDSSIYLCSVEDIDRRMNTEAFFGQGTRLTVV.